The 3 T cell receptor beta chains below all came from one sample that was sequenced in a study of cytomegalovirus exposure and HLA in healthy donors. PCR amplification relied on 60 Vbeta primers (plus 13 Jbeta primers). The assay was immunoSEQ multiplex PCR, and TCRdb's table has in-frame clones only and misses some. The repertoire holds around 130,000 clones, with 65% to 75% as singletons. Material for sequencing was PBMCs. Source of these receptors: a man aged 40-49 years in good health and CMV-seropositive.

This clone was seen a handful of times. Here the CDR3 DNA reads TGCGCCAGCAGCCAAGCCGCAGGAAGCAATCAGCCCCAGCATTTT. This translates into CASSQAAGSNQPQHF. V and J are TRBV4-1 and TRBJ1-5; no clear D gene. This CDR3 has 15 residues. V shed 1 base and J shed 1 base, with 8 bases lying between them. CDR1 and CDR2 from the germline V gene are MGHRA and YSYEKL.

This clone was picked up a small number of times. CDR3 coding DNA: TGTGCCAGCTCACTACAGGGTCGGGAACTCTCTGGAAACACCATATATTTT. Translated, it gives CASSLQGRELSGNTIYF. This chain joins TRBV18 and TRBJ1-3; tentative D call: TRBD1 (6 bases). Trimming shortened V by 4 bases and J by 0 bases, and 16 bases separated the two germline ends. The CDR3 sequence is 17 residues long. Per the germline V gene, CDR1 is KGHSH and CDR2 is LQKENI.

This clone occurred once. J is TRBJ1-1 and V is TRBV6-5, with D perhaps matching TRBD1 (6 bases). V was clipped by 5 bases and J by 5 bases, with 9 bases between them. The CDR3 runs 12 residues. Per the germline V gene, CDR1 is MNHEY and CDR2 is SVGAGI. The chain's CDR3 is CASSPGVTEAFF. CDR3 in DNA: TGTGCCAGCAGTCCAGGGGTGACTGAAGCTTTCTTT.